These 7 T cell receptor beta chains originate from one sample sequenced in a study of OX40 agonist ivuxolimab in advanced cancers. Here immunoSEQ multiplex PCR was the method, and the copy in TCRdb shows in-frame clones only, minus some. The sample lists 90,000 or so clones, roughly nine tenths occurring once. This specimen consisted of CD4+ or CD8+ T cells sorted from blood, obtained in a trial of the OX40 agonist ivuxolimab. The receptors shown here come from an adult with an advanced solid tumor such as melanoma, head and neck, liver or kidney cancer.

The V and J genes are TRBV5-4 and TRBJ2-1, with D perhaps matching TRBD2 (6 bases). In germline, CDR1 is SGHNT, CDR2 YYREEE (reference sequence). The CDR3 is 15 amino acids. V was clipped by 2 bases and J by 1 base, with 10 bases between them. The CDR3 sequence is CASSFGGNSYNEQFF. The CDR3 DNA reads as TGTGCCAGCAGCTTCGGAGGGAATTCCTACAATGAGCAGTTCTTC.

The chain joins TRBV7-2 to TRBJ2-1; D ambiguous. Trimming left V 2 bases short and J 0 bases short, with 8 bases between. The CDR3 loop spans 15 amino acids. Germline V gene data show CDR1 as SGHTA and CDR2 as FQGNSA. CDR3 DNA: TGTGCCAGCAGCTTAAGGTCAAGCTCCTACAATGAGCAGTTCTTC. Amino acids: CASSLRSSSYNEQFF.

This rearrangement joins TRBV18 to TRBJ2-5, with D possibly being TRBD1 (5 bases). Deletions cut 3 bases from V and 5 bases from J, with 7 bases between. Germline V CDR1 and CDR2: KGHSH, LQKENI. This CDR3 contains 12 residues. DNA for the CDR3: TGTGCCAGCTCACCGTCAGGGGAGACCCAGTACTTC. Translating it yields CASSPSGETQYF.

The gene calls are TRBV7-6 and TRBJ2-1; D gene unclear. Germline V CDR1 and CDR2: SGHVS, FNYEAQ. The CDR3 has 15 amino acids. V lost 1 base and J lost 8, with 15 bases in between. The CDR3 reads CASSLGPTPIDEQFF. The DNA of the CDR3 is TGTGCCAGCAGCTTAGGACCCACCCCCATCGATGAGCAGTTCTTC.

The gene calls are TRBV19 and TRBJ2-5; 7 nucleotides line up with TRBD2. The V gene end was trimmed by 4 bases and the J gene end by 5 bases; junction bases not matched to a gene: 13. Germline assignment: CDR1 LNHDA and CDR2 SQIVND (reference sequence). This CDR3 region has 16 residues. The CDR3 DNA is TGTGCCAGTAGTACGGTCCGGGGGGAGGGCATGGAGACCCAGTACTTC. Its protein product is CASSTVRGEGMETQYF. Full variable domain (missing parts from reference TRBV19 and TRBJ2-5): DGGITQSPKYLFRKEGQNVTLSCEQNLNHDAMYWYRQDPGQGLRLIYYSQIVNDFQKGDIAEGYSVSREKKESFPLTVTSAQKNPTAFYLCASSTVRGEGMETQYFGPGTRLLVL.

Written as DNA, the CDR3 is TGTGCCAGTAGTATGGGCAGGGGGAGCACTGAAGCTTTCTTT. It encodes CASSMGRGSTEAFF. The chain employs TRBV19 and TRBJ1-1, with TRBD1 identical over 7 bases. Germline trimming cut 3 bases from V and 4 bases from J; bases unmatched to any gene: 5. Germline CDR1 is LNHDA and CDR2 is SQIVND (reference sequence). There are 14 residues in the CDR3.

The chain links TRBV5-1 to TRBJ2-5, with 10 bases aligning to TRBD1. V shed 3 bases and J 3 bases; nucleotides not matched to a gene: 5. The CDR3 has 15 amino acids. CDR1 is SGHRS, CDR2 YFSETQ, per germline. The CDR3 here is CASSSGGTGEETQYF. The CDR3 DNA follows: TGCGCCAGCAGCTCGGGTGGGACAGGGGAAGAGACCCAGTACTTC.